These 5 T cell receptor beta chains originate from one sample sequenced in a study of T cells in Graves' hyperthyroidism and ophthalmopathy. Amplification targeted TCR beta CDR3 regions from RNA transcripts. Using the HTBI primer set, a first-round RT-PCR was run on the TCR CDR3. TCRdb re-called the multiplex PCR reads with MiXCR, one entry per CDR3 protein. The table has more than 500,000 distinct CDR3 sequences, roughly 16% seen once. The material sequenced was blood. These receptors were collected from a woman between 25 and 40 years old with Graves' hyperthyroidism.

The chain couples TRBV5-1 to TRBJ2-1, with 8 bases aligning to TRBD1. The germline V gene encodes CDR1 SGHRS and CDR2 YFSETQ. V was pared by 4 bases and J by 8 bases, with 8 bases of the junction left unmatched. This CDR3 region has 14 residues. The CDR3 DNA follows: TGCGCCAGCAGCGAGACGACAGGGGTCGATGAGCAGTTCTTC. It codes for CASSETTGVDEQFF. Full variable domain (remainder filled in from reference TRBV5-1 and TRBJ2-1): KAGVTQTPRYLIKTRGQQVTLSCSPISGHRSVSWYQQTPGQGLQFLFEYFSETQRNKGNFPGRFSGRQFSNSRSEMNVSTLELGDSALYLCASSETTGVDEQFFGPGTRLTVL.

The chain joins TRBV11-3 to TRBJ2-3, with 12 nucleotides matching TRBD2. CDR3 length equals 15 residues. V was clipped by 5 bases and J by 6 bases; unmatched bases: 6. From germline, CDR1 is SGHNT and CDR2 YENEEA. The CDR3 bases are TGTGCCAGCAGCCCCCAGACTAGCGGGAGTGATACGCAGTATTTT. This codes for CASSPQTSGSDTQYF.

This clonotype occurred many times. This rearrangement joins TRBV11-2 to TRBJ2-1, with D perhaps TRBD2 (5 bases). Germline V CDR1 and CDR2: SGHAT, FQNNGV. V lost 0 bases and J 7 bases, leaving 7 bases between the germline ends. This CDR3 has 13 residues. CDR3 protein: CASSLDTGNEQFF. CDR3 bases: TGTGCCAGCAGCTTAGATACGGGAAATGAGCAGTTCTTC.

A single count supports this clonotype. The V and J genes are TRBV11-3 and TRBJ1-4; TRBD1 is a possible D gene (5 bases). CDR1 is SGHNT, CDR2 YENEEA, per germline. This CDR3 is 15 amino acids long. Trimming pared 5 bases from V and 4 bases from J, leaving 14 bases between. The CDR3 is CASSPWDGINEKLFF. CDR3 in DNA: TGTGCCAGCAGCCCATGGGACGGAATTAATGAAAAACTGTTTTTT.

This clonotype was seen ten or more times. The chain employs TRBV2 and TRBJ2-3, with unresolved D. Germline values: CDR1 SNHLY, CDR2 FYNNEI. Deletions cut 6 bases from V and 0 bases from J, with 13 bases between. The CDR3 consists of 15 residues. CDR3 residues: CASSALGDSTDTQYF. In DNA, the CDR3 is TGTGCCAGCAGCGCCCTGGGTGATAGCACAGATACGCAGTATTTT.